These 16 T cell receptor beta chains were all obtained from the same sample, sequenced in a study of blood T cell repertoires in COVID-19. Profiled with immunoSEQ multiplex PCR; TCRdb holds only in-frame clones, not every one. The sample records about 190,000 clones, around four fifths being singletons. Sample: peripheral blood. These receptors all come from a young man with active or convalescent COVID-19.

V gene TRBV5-6 combines with J gene TRBJ1-4; 7 bases agree with TRBD1. There are 15 residues in the CDR3. Germline V lookup: CDR1 SGHDT, CDR2 YYEEEE. J was trimmed by 2 bases and V by 3 bases; bases with no gene match: 4. The CDR3, as DNA: TGTGCCAGCAGCTACTTCAGGGGGACTAATGAAAAACTGTTTTTT. Its protein product is CASSYFRGTNEKLFF.

The chain is built from TRBV27 and TRBJ1-5; a possible D gene is TRBD1 (6 bases). The CDR3 consists of 17 residues. CDR1 is MNHEY, CDR2 SMNVEV, per germline (reference sequence). Between the trimmed V and J ends, which lost 2 bases and 1 base, there was a span of 15 bases. The CDR3 region has the DNA TGTGCCAGCAGTTTAGGGGGGGGACATCCAAGCAATCAGCCCCAGCATTTT. Translation gives CASSLGGGHPSNQPQHF.

The V and J genes are TRBV10-1 and TRBJ2-3, with 10 bases aligning to TRBD2. The trim removed 0 bases at V and 4 bases at J, leaving 4 bases unmatched. The germline V gene encodes CDR1 WNHNN and CDR2 SYGVQD (reference sequence). The CDR3 totals 16 residues. DNA of the CDR3: TGCGCCAGCAGTGAGTCGAGCGGGGGGGCAGCAGATACGCAGTATTTT. This gives the protein CASSESSGGAADTQYF.

The chain uses TRBV15 and TRBJ1-2; D unresolved. From germline, CDR1 is LNHNV and CDR2 YYDKDF (reference sequence). The CDR3 is 15 amino acids. Trimming took 0 bases from V and 4 from J, leaving 12 bases between them. This chain's CDR3 is CATSRDRSTSYGYTF. Here the CDR3 DNA reads TGTGCCACCAGCAGAGATCGGAGTACCTCCTATGGCTACACCTTC.

J is TRBJ1-5 and V is TRBV5-6; D remains ambiguous. Trimming pared 0 bases from V and 1 base from J, leaving 5 bases between. This CDR3 is 14 amino acids long. Germline loops: CDR1 SGHDT, CDR2 YYEEEE. This CDR3 reads CASSLGGSNQPQHF. CDR3 sequence (DNA): TGTGCCAGCAGCTTGGGAGGGAGCAATCAGCCCCAGCATTTT.

V is TRBV30 and J is TRBJ1-1; D gene uncertain. Deletions cut 3 bases from V and 1 base from J, with 12 bases between. Germline V gene data show CDR1 as GTSNPN and CDR2 as SVGIG (reference sequence). This CDR3 contains 14 residues. In DNA form, the CDR3 reads TGTGCCTGGAGCCGCCTCTCGGGGAACACTGAAGCTTTCTTT. Encoded protein: CAWSRLSGNTEAFF. Variable domain in full (rest from reference TRBV30 and TRBJ1-1): SQTIHQWPATLVQPVGSPLSLECTVEGTSNPNLYWYRQAAGRGLQLLFYSVGIGQISSEVPQNLSASRPQDRQFILSSKKLLLSDSGFYLCAWSRLSGNTEAFFGQGTRLTVV.

The chain carries TRBV5-1 and TRBJ1-2; D is unresolved. In germline, CDR1 is SGHRS, CDR2 YFSETQ. Trimming took 4 bases from V and 1 from J, leaving 8 bases between them. This CDR3 is built from 13 residues. CDR3 in DNA: TGCGCCAGCAGCCCGAGACATAACTATGGCTACACCTTC. It translates to CASSPRHNYGYTF.

The V gene is TRBV5-4, the J gene TRBJ2-1, with 11 nucleotides matching TRBD1. CDR1 is SGHNT and CDR2 is YYREEE in the germline V gene (reference sequence). The ends lost 4 bases at V and 7 bases at J; junction bases unmatched: 7. CDR3 length equals 15 residues. In DNA, the CDR3 is TGTGCCAGCAGCCCGGCCGGGACAGGGGGGAATGAGCAGTTCTTC. Translating gives CASSPAGTGGNEQFF.

This clone was seen only once. The J gene is TRBJ1-2, the V gene TRBV10-3, with D perhaps TRBD1 (6 bases). Germline V gives CDR1 ENHRY, CDR2 SYGVKD. V lost 0 bases and J 4 bases, leaving 12 bases between the germline ends. This CDR3 is built from 15 residues. This chain's CDR3 is CAISESGGASYGYTF. Written as DNA, the CDR3 is TGTGCCATCAGTGAGTCCGGGGGGGCAAGCTATGGCTACACCTTC.

The rearrangement uses TRBV9 and TRBJ1-4; the D gene is possibly TRBD1 (6 bases). CDR1 and CDR2 (germline): SGDLS, YYNGEE. Trimming stripped 3 bases from V and 0 bases from J, with 12 bases between. The CDR3 covers 16 residues. CDR3 DNA: TGTGCCAGCAGCGGACAGGCGGGTGCAACTAATGAAAAACTGTTTTTT. As protein: CASSGQAGATNEKLFF.

This clone was detected a few times. The V call is TRBV18, the J call TRBJ1-1, with D perhaps TRBD1 (6 bases). Germline CDR1 is KGHSH and CDR2 is LQKENI. The CDR3 extends over 15 amino acids. V was trimmed by 3 bases and J by 6 bases, leaving 17 bases between them. The CDR3 spells CASSPPGRGDAEAFF. The CDR3 DNA reads as TGTGCCAGCTCACCCCCCGGGAGGGGGGACGCTGAAGCTTTCTTT.

The rearrangement joins TRBV5-1 to TRBJ2-7; D not certain. Germline assignment: CDR1 SGHRS and CDR2 YFSETQ. The CDR3 is made up of 19 amino acids. Trimming took 4 bases from V and 2 from J, leaving 28 bases between them. The CDR3 protein is CASSPRSGRITLSAYEQYF. The CDR3 DNA is TGCGCCAGCAGCCCCCGGTCGGGTCGAATTACTCTTTCTGCCTACGAGCAGTACTTC.

The V gene is TRBV19, the J gene TRBJ2-1; weak D call: TRBD2 (6 bases). Trimming left V 0 bases short and J 4 bases short, with 10 bases between. The germline V gene encodes CDR1 LNHDA and CDR2 SQIVND (reference sequence). The length of the CDR3 is 15 residues. The CDR3 coding sequence is TGTGCCAGTAGTATAGAGGGGACTGAGTACAATGAGCAGTTCTTC. Protein sequence: CASSIEGTEYNEQFF.

This rearrangement joins TRBV6-1 to TRBJ2-7; the D is unclear. This CDR3 spans 14 amino acids. The V end was cut by 3 bases, the J end by 4 bases, with 13 bases between. Germline V lookup: CDR1 MNHNS, CDR2 SASEGT. CDR3 bases: TGTGCCAGCAGTGATGGGCAGATGGGTTACGAGCAGTACGTC. The encoded protein is CASSDGQMGYEQYV.

The chain uses TRBV4-1 and TRBJ1-5; tentative D call: TRBD1 (5 bases). V lost 0 bases and J 1 base, leaving 7 bases between the germline ends. CDR3 length equals 15 residues. Per the germline V gene, CDR1 is MGHRA and CDR2 is YSYEKL. The CDR3 DNA sequence: TGCGCCAGCAGCCAAGACAGGGCCAGCAATCAGCCCCAGCATTTT. Residues: CASSQDRASNQPQHF.

This chain joins TRBV4-1 and TRBJ2-5, with D perhaps matching TRBD1 (6 bases). V lost 0 bases to trimming and J lost 1 base, with 9 bases between them. CDR1 and CDR2 (germline): MGHRA, YSYEKL. CDR3 length equals 15 residues. CDR3 nucleotide sequence: TGCGCCAGCAGCCAAGAGGGACATCCCCAAGAGACCCAGTACTTC. It codes for CASSQEGHPQETQYF.